This passage covers 20 T cell receptor beta chains from one sample sequenced in a study of OX40 agonist ivuxolimab in advanced cancers. The method was immunoSEQ multiplex PCR; TCRdb's version includes in-frame clones alone and lacks a portion of them. The sample has tens of thousands of clones; about nine tenths are singletons. Sequenced material: CD4+ or CD8+ T cells sorted from blood, taken in a trial of the OX40 agonist ivuxolimab. The receptor source for this set is an adult with an advanced solid tumor such as melanoma, head and neck, liver or kidney cancer.

The chain links TRBV29-1 to TRBJ2-1; D unclear. The V gene lost 4 bases and the J gene lost 4 bases, with 5 bases spanning the gap. The CDR3 contains 11 residues. Germline CDR1 is SQVTM and CDR2 is ANQGSEA. The CDR3 region is CSVVGYNEQFF. CDR3 nucleotide sequence: TGCAGCGTTGTAGGGTACAATGAGCAGTTCTTC.

This chain connects TRBV5-5 to TRBJ2-1; no clear D gene. The CDR3 spans 15 residues. Germline V gene sequence: CDR1 SGHKS, CDR2 YYEKEE (reference sequence). Trimming took 0 bases from V and 0 from J, leaving 7 bases between them. CDR3 bases: TGTGCCAGCAGCTTGGCCCCAGGCTCCTACAATGAGCAGTTCTTC. Amino acid sequence: CASSLAPGSYNEQFF. The whole variable domain, remainder taken from reference TRBV5-5 and TRBJ2-1, is DAGVTQSPTHLIKTRGQQVTLRCSPISGHKSVSWYQQVLGQGPQFIFQYYEKEERGRGNFPDRFSARQFPNYSSELNVNALLLGDSALYLCASSLAPGSYNEQFFGPGTRLTVL.

The chain employs TRBV6-1 and TRBJ2-6, with D possibly TRBD2 on 5 matching bases. Germline assignment: CDR1 MNHNS and CDR2 SASEGT. The ends were cut back, 4 bases at V and 0 bases at J, with 7 bases in the middle. This CDR3 region has 15 residues. CDR3 loop: CASSVGSSGANVLTF. DNA of the CDR3: TGTGCCAGCAGTGTTGGGAGCTCTGGGGCCAACGTCCTGACTTTC.

This clone was found a few times. The rearrangement uses TRBV30 and TRBJ1-6, with a tentative D call TRBD1 (5 bases). There are 14 residues in the CDR3. In germline, CDR1 is GTSNPN, CDR2 SVGIG (reference sequence). The germline V and J ends were trimmed by 3 bases and 7 bases, with 13 bases remaining between them. Written as DNA, the CDR3 is TGTGCCTGGAGGGAAGGGACGCGGAATTCACCCCTCCACTTT. Its translation is CAWREGTRNSPLHF.

This clone was seen once. The chain combines TRBV9 with TRBJ2-1; 9 nucleotides align to TRBD2. Trimming removed 3 bases from V and 7 bases from J; junction bases left unmatched: 2. The germline gives CDR1 SGDLS, CDR2 YYNGEE. The CDR3 spans 13 residues. The DNA of the CDR3 is TGTGCCAGCAGCGAAACTAGCGGGAATGAGCAGTTCTTC. This encodes CASSETSGNEQFF. The full variable domain, its missing parts supplied by reference TRBV9 and TRBJ2-1, is DSGVTQTPKHLITATGQRVTLRCSPRSGDLSVYWYQQSLDQGLQFLIQYYNGEERAKGNILERFSAQQFPDLHSELNLSSLELGDSALYFCASSETSGNEQFFGPGTRLTVL.

V and J are TRBV7-2 and TRBJ2-3; D is ambiguous. V was shortened by 8 bases and J by 4 bases, with 13 bases between the two germline ends. Germline CDR1 reads SGHTA; CDR2 reads FQGNSA. The CDR3 runs to 13 residues. CDR3 nucleotides: TGTGCCAGCTCCCCCCGCCGGGCAGATACGCAGTATTTT. Its protein is CASSPRRADTQYF. The variable domain in full, completed from reference TRBV7-2 and TRBJ2-3, reads GAGVSQSPSNKVTEKGKDVELRCDPISGHTALYWYRQSLGQGLEFLIYFQGNSAPDKSGLPSDRFSAERTGGSVSTLTIQRTQQEDSAVYLCASSPRRADTQYFGPGTRLTVL.

The V call is TRBV6-6, the J call TRBJ2-7; 7 bases align to TRBD1. This CDR3 comprises 13 residues. Trimming at V came to 4 bases and at J to 5 bases, leaving 5 bases not matched to a gene. Germline CDR1 and CDR2: MNHNY and SVGAGI (reference sequence). CDR3 coding DNA: TGTGCCAGCAGTTCTTGGGGACAGAACGAGCAGTACTTC. Translating gives CASSSWGQNEQYF.

CDR3 in amino acids: CASSTQRIQVNYGYTF. CDR3 bases: TGTGCCAGCAGCACTCAAAGGATACAGGTCAACTATGGCTACACCTTC. This chain uses TRBV7-9 with TRBJ1-2; D may be TRBD1 (5 bases). The length of the CDR3 is 16 residues. The ends were cut back, 5 bases at V and 2 bases at J, with 18 bases in the middle. Germline values: CDR1 SEHNR, CDR2 FQNEAQ (reference sequence).

This chain uses TRBV2 with TRBJ2-3; tentatively, D is TRBD1 or TRBD2 (5 bases each). The CDR3 runs to 14 residues. Trimming shortened V by 11 bases and J by 0 bases, and 15 bases separated the two germline ends. CDR1 and CDR2 from the germline V gene are SNHLY and FYNNEI. The CDR3 loop reads CAGGDSSSTDTQYF. DNA for the CDR3: TGTGCCGGGGGAGACAGCTCTAGCACAGATACGCAGTATTTT.

The chain carries TRBV9 and TRBJ2-3; 8 bases align to TRBD2. Looked up from germline, CDR1 is SGDLS and CDR2 is YYNGEE. J gave up 2 bases and V 4 bases, and 6 bases lay outside the gene matches. The CDR3 is 15 amino acids. CDR3 protein: CASSPGLASTDTQYF. CDR3 nucleotides: TGTGCCAGCAGCCCTGGACTAGCATCCACAGATACGCAGTATTTT.

The genes are TRBV29-1 and TRBJ2-1; the D gene is possibly TRBD2 (7 bases). This CDR3 has 14 residues. Germline CDR1 is SQVTM and CDR2 is ANQGSEA. The V gene lost 6 bases and the J gene lost 7 bases, with 19 bases spanning the gap. The CDR3 here is CSVFGGPRLNEQFF. DNA for the CDR3: TGCAGCGTCTTCGGGGGGCCAAGGTTGAATGAGCAGTTCTTC.

The chain uses TRBV6-1 and TRBJ2-7, with D tentatively TRBD2 (6 bases). Trimming pared 7 bases from V and 0 bases from J, leaving 13 bases between. This CDR3 has 14 residues. Germline V gene data show CDR1 as MNHNS and CDR2 as SASEGT. In nucleotides, the CDR3 is TGTGCCAGCAACTGGGGACTGAGCTCCTACGAGCAGTACTTC. It translates to CASNWGLSSYEQYF.

The rearrangement joins TRBV7-2 to TRBJ2-3; D perhaps matches TRBD2 (6 bases). Germline V gene sequence: CDR1 SGHTA, CDR2 FQGNSA. Trimming removed 1 base at V and 1 base at J, with 9 bases between. This CDR3 comprises 15 residues. The CDR3 protein is CASSLGRRGTDTQYF. The CDR3 coding sequence is TGTGCCAGCAGCTTAGGGAGGAGGGGCACAGATACGCAGTATTTT.

The V and J genes are TRBV30 and TRBJ2-7, with 8 bases matching TRBD2. The germline V gene encodes CDR1 GTSNPN and CDR2 SVGIG (reference sequence). With V trimmed by 5 bases and J by 4 bases, 7 bases remained unmatched. This CDR3 comprises 13 residues. Here the CDR3 reads CAWSAGDTYEQYF. The DNA of the CDR3 is TGTGCCTGGTCAGCGGGAGACACTTACGAGCAGTACTTC.

The J gene is TRBJ2-5, the V gene TRBV5-1; D remains ambiguous. The V gene lost 0 bases and the J gene lost 10 bases, with 13 bases spanning the gap. Germline CDR1 is SGHRS and CDR2 is YFSETQ. The CDR3 has 13 residues. CDR3: CASSLGGSNLQYF. CDR3 coding DNA: TGCGCCAGCAGCTTGGGGGGATCTAACCTCCAGTACTTC.

The chain couples TRBV6-5 to TRBJ1-3, with D perhaps matching TRBD1 (5 bases). The CDR3 is 15 amino acids. The V and J ends lost 0 bases and 3 bases respectively, with 9 bases between them. Germline V gene lookup returns CDR1 MNHEY and CDR2 SVGAGI. CDR3 in amino acids: CASSYSSGVGNTIYF. In DNA form, the CDR3 reads TGTGCCAGCAGTTACTCATCGGGGGTTGGAAACACCATATATTTT.

The V call is TRBV11-2, the J call TRBJ2-5, with 15 bases that match TRBD2. CDR3 length: 16 residues. J lost 4 bases, V lost 5 bases, and 5 bases had no gene match. Germline V gene sequence: CDR1 SGHAT, CDR2 FQNNGV. The CDR3 nucleotides are TGTGCCAGCAGCAGGACTAGCGGGAGGGTAGGAGAGACCCAGTACTTC. It yields the protein CASSRTSGRVGETQYF.

The chain employs TRBV27 and TRBJ1-1; D not certain. The V gene's germline CDR1 is MNHEY and CDR2 SMNVEV (reference sequence). With 4 bases removed from V and 0 bases from J, the gap between germline ends came to 12 bases. The CDR3 has 15 amino acids. The CDR3: CASSSPAGLNTEAFF. The CDR3, as DNA: TGTGCCAGCAGTTCTCCGGCGGGGTTGAACACTGAAGCTTTCTTT.

This chain uses TRBV7-9 with TRBJ1-3, with no clear D. The V gene's germline CDR1 is SEHNR and CDR2 FQNEAQ (reference sequence). The CDR3 extends over 12 amino acids. CDR3 sequence reads: CGRGVSGNTIYF. Here the CDR3 DNA reads TGTGGACGCGGGGTCTCTGGAAACACCATATATTTT.

The chain has TRBV29-1 and TRBJ2-3; tentatively, D is TRBD2 (6 bases). Trimming took 3 bases from V and 1 from J, leaving 23 bases between them. This CDR3 comprises 18 residues. CDR1 is SQVTM, CDR2 ANQGSEA, per germline. CDR3 nucleotides: TGCAGCGTTGAGGTCCGGAGGGTTGCACAATATGGCACAGATACGCAGTATTTT. The encoded protein is CSVEVRRVAQYGTDTQYF.